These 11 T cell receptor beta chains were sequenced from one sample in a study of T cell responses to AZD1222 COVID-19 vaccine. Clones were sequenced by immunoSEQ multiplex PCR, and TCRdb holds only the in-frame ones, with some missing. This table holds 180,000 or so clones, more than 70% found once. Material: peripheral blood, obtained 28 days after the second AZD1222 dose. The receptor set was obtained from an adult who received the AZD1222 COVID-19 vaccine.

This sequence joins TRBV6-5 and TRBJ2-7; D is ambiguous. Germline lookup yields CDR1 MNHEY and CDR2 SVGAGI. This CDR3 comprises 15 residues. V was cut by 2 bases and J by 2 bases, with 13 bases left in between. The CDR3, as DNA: TGTGCCAGCAGTTACGGATCCTTGGCCCCCTACGAGCAGTACTTC. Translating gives CASSYGSLAPYEQYF.

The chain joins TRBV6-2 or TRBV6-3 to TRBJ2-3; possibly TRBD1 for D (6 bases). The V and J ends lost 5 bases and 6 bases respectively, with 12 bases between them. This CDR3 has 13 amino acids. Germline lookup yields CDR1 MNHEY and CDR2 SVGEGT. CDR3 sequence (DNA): TGTGCCAGCAGTACCCAGGGGACGGATACGCAGTATTTT. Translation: CASSTQGTDTQYF.

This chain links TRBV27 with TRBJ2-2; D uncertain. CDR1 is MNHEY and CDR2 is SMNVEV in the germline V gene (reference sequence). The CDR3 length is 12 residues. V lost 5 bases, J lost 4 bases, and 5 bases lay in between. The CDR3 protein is CASSGRTGELFF. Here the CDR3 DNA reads TGTGCCAGCAGTGGTCGCACCGGGGAGCTGTTTTTT.

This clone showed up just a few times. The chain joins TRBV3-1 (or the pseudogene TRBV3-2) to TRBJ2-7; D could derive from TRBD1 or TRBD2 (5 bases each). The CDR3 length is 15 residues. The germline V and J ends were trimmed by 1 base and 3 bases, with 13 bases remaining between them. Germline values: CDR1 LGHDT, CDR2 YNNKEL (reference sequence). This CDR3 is CASSQAPGPRYEQYF. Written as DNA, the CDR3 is TGTGCCAGCAGCCAAGCCCCGGGACCCCGCTACGAGCAGTACTTC.

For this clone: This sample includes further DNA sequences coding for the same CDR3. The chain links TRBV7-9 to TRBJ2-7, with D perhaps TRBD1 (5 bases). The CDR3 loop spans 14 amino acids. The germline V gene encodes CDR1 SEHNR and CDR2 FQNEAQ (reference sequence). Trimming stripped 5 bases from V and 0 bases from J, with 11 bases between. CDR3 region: CASSARTSSYEQYF. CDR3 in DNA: TGTGCCAGCAGCGCCAGGACATCCTCCTACGAGCAGTACTTC.

CDR3 DNA sequence: TGTGCCAGCAGTTTTGGGTGGGGAGCGGGAAGCACAGATACGCAGTATTTT. This codes for CASSFGWGAGSTDTQYF. The chain is built from TRBV28 and TRBJ2-3, with 7 bases that match TRBD2. Germline V lookup: CDR1 MDHEN, CDR2 SYDVKM. The trim removed 3 bases at V and 0 bases at J, leaving 9 bases unmatched. The CDR3 spans 17 residues.

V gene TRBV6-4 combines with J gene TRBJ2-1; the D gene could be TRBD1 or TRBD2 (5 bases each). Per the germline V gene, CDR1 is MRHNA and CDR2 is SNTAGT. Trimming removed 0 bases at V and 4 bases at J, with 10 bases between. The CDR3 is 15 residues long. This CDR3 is CASSDSGERYNEQFF. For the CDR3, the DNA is TGTGCCAGCAGTGACTCGGGGGAAAGATACAATGAGCAGTTCTTC.

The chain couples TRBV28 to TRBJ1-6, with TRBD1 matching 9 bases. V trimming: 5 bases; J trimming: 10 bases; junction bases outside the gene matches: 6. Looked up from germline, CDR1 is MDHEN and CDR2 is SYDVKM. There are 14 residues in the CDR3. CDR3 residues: CASSTGTGHSPLHF. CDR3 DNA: TGTGCCAGCAGTACCGGGACAGGGCACTCACCCCTCCACTTT. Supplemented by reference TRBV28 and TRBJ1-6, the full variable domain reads DVKVTQSSRYLVKRTGEKVFLECVQDMDHENMFWYRQDPGLGLRLIYFSYDVKMKEKGDIPEGYSVSREKKERFSLILESASTNQTSMYLCASSTGTGHSPLHFGNGTRLTVT.

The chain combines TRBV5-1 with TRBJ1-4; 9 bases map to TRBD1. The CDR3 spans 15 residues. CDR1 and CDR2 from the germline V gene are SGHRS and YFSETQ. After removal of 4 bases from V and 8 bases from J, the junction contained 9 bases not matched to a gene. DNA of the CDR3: TGCGCCAGCAGCCCGACAGGGGGTGTCCAAGAAAAACTGTTTTTT. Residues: CASSPTGGVQEKLFF.

The CDR3 spells CASSPGWTSGHYEQYF. The CDR3 region has the DNA TGTGCCAGCTCACCAGGCTGGACTAGCGGGCACTACGAGCAGTACTTC. This sequence joins TRBV18 and TRBJ2-7, with 11 bases that match TRBD2. The ends lost 2 bases at V and 3 bases at J; junction bases unmatched: 6. The CDR3 extends over 16 amino acids. Germline V gives CDR1 KGHSH, CDR2 LQKENI.

CDR3 coding DNA: TGTGCCAGCAGCCCCACAAGGAACGGGGAGCTGTTTTTT. Its translation: CASSPTRNGELFF. The V and J genes are TRBV3-1 (or the pseudogene TRBV3-2) and TRBJ2-2; D gene ambiguous. Trimming took 4 bases from V and 7 from J, leaving 10 bases between them. From germline, CDR1 is LGHDT and CDR2 YNNKEL (reference sequence). The CDR3 loop spans 13 amino acids.